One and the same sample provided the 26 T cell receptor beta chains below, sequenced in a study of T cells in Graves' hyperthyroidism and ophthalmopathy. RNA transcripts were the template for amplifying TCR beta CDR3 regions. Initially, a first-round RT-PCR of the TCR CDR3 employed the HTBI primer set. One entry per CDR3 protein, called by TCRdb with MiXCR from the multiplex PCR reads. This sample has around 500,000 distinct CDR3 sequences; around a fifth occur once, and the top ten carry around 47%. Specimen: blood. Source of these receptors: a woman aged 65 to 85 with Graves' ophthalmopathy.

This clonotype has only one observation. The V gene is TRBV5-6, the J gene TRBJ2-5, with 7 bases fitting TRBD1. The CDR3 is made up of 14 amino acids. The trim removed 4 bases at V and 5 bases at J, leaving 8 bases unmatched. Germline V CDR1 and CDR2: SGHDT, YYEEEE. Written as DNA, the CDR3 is TGTGCCAGCAGCCCTACGGGACAGAGGGAGACCCAGTACTTC. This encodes CASSPTGQRETQYF.

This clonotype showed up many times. The CDR3 bases are TGTGCCAGCAACGTAGGACTAGCGACCACAGATACGCAGTATTTT. Translated: CASNVGLATTDTQYF. This rearrangement joins TRBV12-3 or TRBV12-4 to TRBJ2-3, with 9 bases identical to TRBD2. The CDR3 extends over 15 amino acids. V lost 7 bases to trimming and J lost 2 bases; unmatched junction nucleotides: 7.

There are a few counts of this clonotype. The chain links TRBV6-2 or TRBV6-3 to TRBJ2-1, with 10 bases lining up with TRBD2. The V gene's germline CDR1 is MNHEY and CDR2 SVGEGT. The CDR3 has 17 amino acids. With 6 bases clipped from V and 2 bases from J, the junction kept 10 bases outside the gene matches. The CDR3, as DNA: TGTGCCAGCAGGCGACTAGCGGGCGAGGGGACCTACAATGAGCAGTTCTTC. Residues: CASRRLAGEGTYNEQFF.

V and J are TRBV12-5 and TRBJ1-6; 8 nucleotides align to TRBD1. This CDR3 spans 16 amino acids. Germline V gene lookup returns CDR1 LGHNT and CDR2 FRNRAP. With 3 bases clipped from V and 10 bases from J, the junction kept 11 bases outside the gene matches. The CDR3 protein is CASGFAGTGGESPLHF. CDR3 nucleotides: TGTGCTAGTGGTTTCGCCGGGACAGGAGGGGAATCACCCCTCCACTTT.

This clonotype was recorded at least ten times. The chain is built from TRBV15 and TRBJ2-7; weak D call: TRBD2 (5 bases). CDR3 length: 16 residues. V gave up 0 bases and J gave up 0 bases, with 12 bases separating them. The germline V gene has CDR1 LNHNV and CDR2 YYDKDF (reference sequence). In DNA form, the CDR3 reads TGTGCCACCAGCAGAGATGTGACGGGGAGCTCCTACGAGCAGTACTTC. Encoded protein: CATSRDVTGSSYEQYF.

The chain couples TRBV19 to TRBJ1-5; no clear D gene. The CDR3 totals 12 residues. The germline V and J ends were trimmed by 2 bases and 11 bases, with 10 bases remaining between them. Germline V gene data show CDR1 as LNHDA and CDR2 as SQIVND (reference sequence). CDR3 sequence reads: CASSITGPAQHF. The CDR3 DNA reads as TGTGCCAGTAGTATAACTGGTCCGGCCCAGCATTTT.

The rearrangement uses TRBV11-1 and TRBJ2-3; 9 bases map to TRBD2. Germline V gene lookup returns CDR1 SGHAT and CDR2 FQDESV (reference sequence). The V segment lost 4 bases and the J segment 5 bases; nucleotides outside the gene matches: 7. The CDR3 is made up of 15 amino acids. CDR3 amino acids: CASSSLAGAVDTQYF. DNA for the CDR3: TGTGCCAGCAGCTCCTTAGCGGGAGCTGTAGATACGCAGTATTTT.

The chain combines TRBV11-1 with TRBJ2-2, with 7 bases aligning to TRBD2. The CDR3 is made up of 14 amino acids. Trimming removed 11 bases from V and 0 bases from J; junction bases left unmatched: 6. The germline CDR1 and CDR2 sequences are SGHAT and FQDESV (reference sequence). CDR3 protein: CAAERDSNTGELFF. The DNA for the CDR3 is TGTGCCGCTGAGCGGGACTCGAACACCGGGGAGCTGTTTTTT.

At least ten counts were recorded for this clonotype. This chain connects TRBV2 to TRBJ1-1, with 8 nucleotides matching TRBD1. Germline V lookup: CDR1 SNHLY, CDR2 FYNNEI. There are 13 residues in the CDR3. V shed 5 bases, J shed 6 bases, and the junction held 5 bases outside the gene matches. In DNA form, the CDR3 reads TGTGCCAGCAGTAAAGACAGGGGCGCTGAAGCTTTCTTT. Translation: CASSKDRGAEAFF.

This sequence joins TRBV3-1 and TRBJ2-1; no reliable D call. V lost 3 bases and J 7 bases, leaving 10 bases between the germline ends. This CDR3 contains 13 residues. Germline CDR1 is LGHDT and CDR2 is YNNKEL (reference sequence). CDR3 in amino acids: CASSQGRKNEQFF. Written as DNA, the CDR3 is TGTGCCAGCAGCCAGGGCAGGAAAAATGAGCAGTTCTTC.

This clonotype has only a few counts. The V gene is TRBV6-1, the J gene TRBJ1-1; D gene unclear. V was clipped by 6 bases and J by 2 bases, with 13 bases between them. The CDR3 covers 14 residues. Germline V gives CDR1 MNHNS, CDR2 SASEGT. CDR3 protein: CASRPQESNTEAFF. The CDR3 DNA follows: TGTGCCAGCAGACCTCAAGAGAGCAACACTGAAGCTTTCTTT.

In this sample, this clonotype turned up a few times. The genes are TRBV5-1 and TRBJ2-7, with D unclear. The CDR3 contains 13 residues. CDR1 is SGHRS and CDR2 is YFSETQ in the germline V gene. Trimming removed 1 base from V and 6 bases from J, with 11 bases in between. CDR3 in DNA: TGCGCCAGCAGCTTGTCCTATGTCGGCGAGCAGTACTTC. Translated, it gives CASSLSYVGEQYF.

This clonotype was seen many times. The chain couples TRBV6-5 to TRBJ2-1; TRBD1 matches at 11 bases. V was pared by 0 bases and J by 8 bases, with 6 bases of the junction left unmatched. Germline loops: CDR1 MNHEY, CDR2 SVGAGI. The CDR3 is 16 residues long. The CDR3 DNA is TGTGCCAGCAGTTACTCGTGGGGGACAGGGGGAGATGAGCAGTTCTTC. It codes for CASSYSWGTGGDEQFF.

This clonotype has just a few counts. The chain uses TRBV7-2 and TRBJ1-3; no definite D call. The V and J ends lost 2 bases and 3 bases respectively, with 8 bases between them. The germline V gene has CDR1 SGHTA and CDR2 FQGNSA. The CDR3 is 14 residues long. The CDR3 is CASSLRGLGNTIYF. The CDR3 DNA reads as TGTGCCAGCAGCTTACGTGGGCTTGGAAACACCATATATTTT.

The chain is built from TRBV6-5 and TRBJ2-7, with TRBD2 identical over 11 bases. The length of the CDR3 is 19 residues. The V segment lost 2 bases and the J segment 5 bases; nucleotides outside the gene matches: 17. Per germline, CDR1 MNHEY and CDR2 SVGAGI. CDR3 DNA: TGTGCCAGCAGTTACGCGGGGCGCGGGGGGGCTAGCGGGAGGCACGAGCAGTACTTC. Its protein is CASSYAGRGGASGRHEQYF.

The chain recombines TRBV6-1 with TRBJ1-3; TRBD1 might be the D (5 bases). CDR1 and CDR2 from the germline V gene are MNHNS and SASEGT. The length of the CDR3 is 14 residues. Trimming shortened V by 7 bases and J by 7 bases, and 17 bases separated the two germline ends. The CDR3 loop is CASTPGTLSNTIYF. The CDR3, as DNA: TGTGCCAGCACCCCCGGGACTTTATCCAACACCATATATTTT.

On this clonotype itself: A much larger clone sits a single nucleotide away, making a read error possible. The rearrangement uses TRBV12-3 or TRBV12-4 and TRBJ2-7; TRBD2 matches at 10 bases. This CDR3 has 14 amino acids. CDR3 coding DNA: TGTGCCAGCAGTAGGACTAGCGGATACTACGAGCAGTGCTTC. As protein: CASSRTSGYYEQCF.

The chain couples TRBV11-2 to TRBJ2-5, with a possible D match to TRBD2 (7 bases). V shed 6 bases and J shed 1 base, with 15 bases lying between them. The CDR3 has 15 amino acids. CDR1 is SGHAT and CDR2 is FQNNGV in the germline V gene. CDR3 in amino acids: CASSRVGGGQETQYF. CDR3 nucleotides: TGTGCCAGCAGTCGAGTGGGAGGGGGCCAAGAGACCCAGTACTTC.

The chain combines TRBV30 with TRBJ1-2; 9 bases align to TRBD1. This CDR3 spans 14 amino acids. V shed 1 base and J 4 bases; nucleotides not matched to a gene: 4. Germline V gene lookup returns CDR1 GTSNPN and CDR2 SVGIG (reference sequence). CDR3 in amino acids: CAWSEATGGYGYTF. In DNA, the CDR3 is TGTGCCTGGAGTGAGGCGACAGGGGGCTATGGCTACACCTTC.

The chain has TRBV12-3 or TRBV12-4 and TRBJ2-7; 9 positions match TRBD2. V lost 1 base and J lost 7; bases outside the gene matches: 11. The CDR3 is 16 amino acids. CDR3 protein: CASSLGMFSGSQEQYF. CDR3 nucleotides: TGTGCCAGCAGTTTAGGGATGTTTAGCGGGAGTCAAGAGCAGTACTTC.

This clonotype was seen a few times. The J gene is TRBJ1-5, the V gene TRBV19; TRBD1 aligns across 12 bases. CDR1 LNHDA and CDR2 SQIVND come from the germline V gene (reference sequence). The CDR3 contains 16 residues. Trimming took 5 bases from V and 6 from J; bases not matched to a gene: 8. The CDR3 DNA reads TGTGCCAGTAGTGCGGCCGGGACAGGGGGCCGTCAGCCCCAGCATTTT. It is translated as CASSAAGTGGRQPQHF.

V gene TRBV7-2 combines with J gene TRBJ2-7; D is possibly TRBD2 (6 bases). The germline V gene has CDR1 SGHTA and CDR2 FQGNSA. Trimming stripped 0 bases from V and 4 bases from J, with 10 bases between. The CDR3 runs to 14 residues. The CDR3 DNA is TGTGCCAGCAGCTTAGCGGGGAGGCGGTACGAGCAGTACTTC. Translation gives CASSLAGRRYEQYF.

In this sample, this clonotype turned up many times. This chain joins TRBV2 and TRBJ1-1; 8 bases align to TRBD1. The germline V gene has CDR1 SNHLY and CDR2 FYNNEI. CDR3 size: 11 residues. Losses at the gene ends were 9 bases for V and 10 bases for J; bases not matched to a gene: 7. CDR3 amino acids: CARSSQGAAFF. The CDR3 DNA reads TGTGCCAGAAGTTCTCAGGGGGCAGCTTTCTTT.

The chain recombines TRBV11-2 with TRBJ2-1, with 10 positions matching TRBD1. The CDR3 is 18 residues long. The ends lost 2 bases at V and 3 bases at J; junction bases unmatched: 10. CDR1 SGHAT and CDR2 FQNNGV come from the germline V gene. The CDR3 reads CASSLLLVTGGHYNEQFF. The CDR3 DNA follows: TGTGCCAGCAGCTTATTATTGGTGACAGGGGGCCACTACAATGAGCAGTTCTTC.

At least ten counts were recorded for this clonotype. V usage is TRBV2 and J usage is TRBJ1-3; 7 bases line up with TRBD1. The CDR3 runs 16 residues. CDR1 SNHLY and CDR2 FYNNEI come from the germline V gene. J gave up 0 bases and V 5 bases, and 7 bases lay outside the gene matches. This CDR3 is CASSPRTGNSGNTIYF. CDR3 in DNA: TGTGCCAGCAGTCCCCGGACAGGCAACTCTGGAAACACCATATATTTT.

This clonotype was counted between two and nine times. The CDR3 loop is CSVDGQGSYEQYF. DNA of the CDR3: TGCAGCGTTGATGGGCAGGGTTCCTACGAGCAGTACTTC. The rearrangement links TRBV29-1 to TRBJ2-7, with D perhaps matching TRBD1 (5 bases). From germline, CDR1 is SQVTM and CDR2 ANQGSEA. Trimming shortened V by 3 bases and J by 1 base, and 10 bases separated the two germline ends. This CDR3 comprises 13 residues.